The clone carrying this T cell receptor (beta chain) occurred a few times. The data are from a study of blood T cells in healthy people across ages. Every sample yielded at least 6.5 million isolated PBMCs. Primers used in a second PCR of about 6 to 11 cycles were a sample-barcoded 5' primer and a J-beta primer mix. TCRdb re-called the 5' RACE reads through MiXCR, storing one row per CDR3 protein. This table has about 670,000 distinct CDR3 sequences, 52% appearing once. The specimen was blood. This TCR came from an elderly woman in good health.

The CDR3 region has the DNA TGTGCCAGCAGCGAGAGGTTGCATTCACCCCTCCACTTT. Its protein product is CASSERLHSPLHF. The chain is built from TRBV9 and TRBJ1-6, with D unresolved. V dropped 3 bases and J dropped 8 bases, with 9 bases sitting between them. CDR3 size: 13 residues. Germline lookup yields CDR1 SGDLS and CDR2 YYNGEE.